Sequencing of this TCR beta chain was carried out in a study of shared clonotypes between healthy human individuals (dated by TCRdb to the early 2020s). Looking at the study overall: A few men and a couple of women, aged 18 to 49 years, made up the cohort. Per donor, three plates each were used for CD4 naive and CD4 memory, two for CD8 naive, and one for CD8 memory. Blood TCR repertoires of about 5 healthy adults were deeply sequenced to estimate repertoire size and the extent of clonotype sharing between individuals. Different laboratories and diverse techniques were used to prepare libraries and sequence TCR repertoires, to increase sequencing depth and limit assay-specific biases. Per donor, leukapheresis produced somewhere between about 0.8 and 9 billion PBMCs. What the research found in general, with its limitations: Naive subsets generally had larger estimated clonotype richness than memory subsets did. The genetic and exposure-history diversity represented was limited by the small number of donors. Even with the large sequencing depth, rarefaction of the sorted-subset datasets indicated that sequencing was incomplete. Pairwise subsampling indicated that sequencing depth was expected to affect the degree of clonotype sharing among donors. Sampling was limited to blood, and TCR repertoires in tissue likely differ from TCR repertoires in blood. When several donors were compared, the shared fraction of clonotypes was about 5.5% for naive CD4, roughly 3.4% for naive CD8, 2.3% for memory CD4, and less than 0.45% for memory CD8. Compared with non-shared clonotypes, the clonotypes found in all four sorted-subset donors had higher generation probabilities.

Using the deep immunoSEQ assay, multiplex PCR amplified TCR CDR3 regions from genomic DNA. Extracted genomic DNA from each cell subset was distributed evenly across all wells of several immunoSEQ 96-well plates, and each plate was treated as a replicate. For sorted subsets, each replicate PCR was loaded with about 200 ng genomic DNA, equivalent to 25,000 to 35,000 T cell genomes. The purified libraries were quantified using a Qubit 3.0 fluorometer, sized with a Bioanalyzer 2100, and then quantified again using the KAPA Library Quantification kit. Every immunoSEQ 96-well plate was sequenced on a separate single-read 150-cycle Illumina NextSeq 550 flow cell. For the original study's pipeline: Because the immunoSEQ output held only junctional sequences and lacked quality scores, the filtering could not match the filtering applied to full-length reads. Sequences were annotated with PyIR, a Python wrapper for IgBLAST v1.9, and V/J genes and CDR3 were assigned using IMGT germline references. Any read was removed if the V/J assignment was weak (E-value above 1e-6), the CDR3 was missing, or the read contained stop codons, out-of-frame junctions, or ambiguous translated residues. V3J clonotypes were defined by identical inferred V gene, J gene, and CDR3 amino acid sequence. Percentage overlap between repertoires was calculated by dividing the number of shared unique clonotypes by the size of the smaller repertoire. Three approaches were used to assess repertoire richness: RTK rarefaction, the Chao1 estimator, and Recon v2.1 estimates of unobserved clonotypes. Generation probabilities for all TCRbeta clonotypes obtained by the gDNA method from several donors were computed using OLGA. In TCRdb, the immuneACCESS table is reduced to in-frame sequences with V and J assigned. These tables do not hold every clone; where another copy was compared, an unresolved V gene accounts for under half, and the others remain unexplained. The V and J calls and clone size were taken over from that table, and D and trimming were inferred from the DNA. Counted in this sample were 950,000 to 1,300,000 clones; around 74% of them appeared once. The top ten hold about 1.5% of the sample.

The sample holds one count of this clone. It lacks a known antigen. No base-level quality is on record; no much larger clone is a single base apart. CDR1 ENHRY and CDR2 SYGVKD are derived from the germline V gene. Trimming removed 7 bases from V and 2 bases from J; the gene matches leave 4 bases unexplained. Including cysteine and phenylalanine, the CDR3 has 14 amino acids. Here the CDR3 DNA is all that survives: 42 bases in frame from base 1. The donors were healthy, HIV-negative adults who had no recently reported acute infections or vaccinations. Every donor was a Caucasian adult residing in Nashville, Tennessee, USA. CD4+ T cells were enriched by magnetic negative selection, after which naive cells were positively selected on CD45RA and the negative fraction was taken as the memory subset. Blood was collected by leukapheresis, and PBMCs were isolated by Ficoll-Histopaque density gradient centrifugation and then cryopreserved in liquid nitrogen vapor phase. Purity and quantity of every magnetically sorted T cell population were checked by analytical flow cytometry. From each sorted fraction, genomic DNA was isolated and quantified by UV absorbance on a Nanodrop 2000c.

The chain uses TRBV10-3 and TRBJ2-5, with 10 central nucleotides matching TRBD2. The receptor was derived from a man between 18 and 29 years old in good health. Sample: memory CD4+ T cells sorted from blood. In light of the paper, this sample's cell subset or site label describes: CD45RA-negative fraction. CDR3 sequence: CAINSGGGQETQYF. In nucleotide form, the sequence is TGTGCCATCAACAGCGGGGGGGGTCAAGAGACCCAGTACTTC.